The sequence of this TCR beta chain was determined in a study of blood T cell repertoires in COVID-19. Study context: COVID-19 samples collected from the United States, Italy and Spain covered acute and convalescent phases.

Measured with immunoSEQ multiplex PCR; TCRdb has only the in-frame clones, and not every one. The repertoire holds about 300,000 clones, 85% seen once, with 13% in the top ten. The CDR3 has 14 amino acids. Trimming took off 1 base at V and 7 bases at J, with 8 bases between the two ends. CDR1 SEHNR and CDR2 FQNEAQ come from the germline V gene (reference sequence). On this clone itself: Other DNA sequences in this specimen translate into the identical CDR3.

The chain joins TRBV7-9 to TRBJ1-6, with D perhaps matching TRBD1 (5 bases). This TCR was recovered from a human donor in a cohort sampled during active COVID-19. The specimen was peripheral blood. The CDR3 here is CASSLGGRNSPLHF. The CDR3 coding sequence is TGTGCCAGCAGCTTAGGGGGCCGGAATTCACCCCTCCACTTT.